The TCR beta chain described here comes from a study of T cell repertoires in cytomegalovirus infection. The study's findings and limits: Summed frequency of public TCR beta families distinguished CMV carriers with the relevant HLA.

MiXCR, applied by TCRdb to the reads, yields one record per CDR3 protein. This sample has about 490,000 distinct CDR3 sequences; 11% occur once, and the top ten carry about 10%. This clonotype appeared a few times. The antigen is unknown. This TCR was recovered from a human donor in good health (CMV status not recorded). Some clones in this sample may be carry-over from other donors' samples. The source material was PBMCs.

The chain's CDR3 is CSASPPGQGRQPQHF. In nucleotides, the CDR3 is TGCAGTGCTAGTCCGCCGGGACAGGGACGGCAGCCCCAGCATTTT. The chain employs TRBV20-1 and TRBJ1-5; 9 positions match TRBD1. Germline trimming cut 3 bases from V and 7 bases from J; bases unmatched to any gene: 10. The CDR3 runs to 15 residues. CDR1 and CDR2 from the germline V gene are DFQATT and SNEGSKA (reference sequence).